The 26 T cell receptor beta chains reported below all come from one sample, sequenced in a study of T-cell memory formation after mild COVID-19. Via MiXCR, TCRdb re-called the 5' RACE reads, giving one row per CDR3 protein. This sample yields some 450,000 distinct CDR3 sequences, of which around 18% are seen a single time; approximately 8.4% belongs to the top ten. Sample: PBMCs or a T cell subset sorted from them (not recorded which). These receptors all stem from an adult woman who had mild COVID-19 (a few samples of this study predate the infection). Cell type and time point are not known.

This clonotype came up a few times. The chain combines TRBV29-1 with TRBJ2-5; perhaps D is TRBD1 or TRBD2 (5 bases each). The CDR3 totals 17 residues. The germline CDR1 and CDR2 sequences are SQVTM and ANQGSEA. V lost 2 bases and J lost 2, with 21 bases in between. CDR3 sequence: CSVERGGLALPQETQYF. For the CDR3, the DNA is TGCAGCGTTGAACGGGGCGGATTAGCTCTCCCGCAAGAGACCCAGTACTTC.

This clonotype was observed a few times. This rearrangement joins TRBV5-1 to TRBJ1-6, with D perhaps matching TRBD1 (6 bases). V dropped 7 bases and J dropped 9 bases, with 23 bases sitting between them. This CDR3 spans 16 amino acids. Germline lookup yields CDR1 SGHRS and CDR2 YFSETQ. The CDR3 DNA reads as TGCGCCAGCCGCCGAGCTAGTTACGAAGGGGGTTCACCCCTCCACTTT. Residues: CASRRASYEGGSPLHF.

This clonotype showed up just a few times. The genes are TRBV7-7 and TRBJ2-7; D possibly corresponds to TRBD1 (7 bases). Germline V gene sequence: CDR1 SSHAT, CDR2 FNYEAQ (reference sequence). The CDR3 has 14 residues. V lost 4 bases to trimming and J lost 4 bases, with 14 bases between them. Written as DNA, the CDR3 is TGTGCCAGCAGCTGGCGGGACAGCGGTTACGAGCAGTACTTC. Translated: CASSWRDSGYEQYF.

The chain carries TRBV7-3 and TRBJ2-1; TRBD2 might be the D (5 bases). The CDR3 spans 13 residues. Germline CDR1 SGHTA, CDR2 FQGTGA. V was cut by 2 bases and J by 9 bases, with 11 bases left in between. CDR3 in amino acids: CASSLFQSGEQFF. CDR3 coding DNA: TGTGCCAGCAGCTTATTCCAGAGCGGTGAGCAGTTCTTC.

V usage is TRBV12-3 or TRBV12-4 and J usage is TRBJ1-4, with 9 bases identical to TRBD1. Unmatched junction bases numbered 10, after V lost 6 bases and J lost 8 bases. The CDR3 has 15 residues. This CDR3 reads CASSRTGGLEEKLFF. The CDR3 nucleotides are TGTGCCAGCAGCCGCACAGGGGGCTTAGAGGAAAAACTGTTTTTT.

The chain employs TRBV4-1 and TRBJ1-1, with 9 bases identical to TRBD1. The germline V gene has CDR1 MGHRA and CDR2 YSYEKL. This CDR3 is 14 amino acids long. J lost 10 bases, V lost 3 bases, and 9 bases had no gene match. CDR3 amino acids: CASSQLGTGMRAFF. The CDR3 nucleotides are TGCGCCAGCAGCCAGCTAGGGACAGGGATGAGAGCTTTCTTT.

This clonotype was picked up a small number of times. V is TRBV18 and J is TRBJ1-1, with 8 bases aligning to TRBD1. CDR1 is KGHSH and CDR2 is LQKENI in the germline V gene. The ends lost 3 bases at V and 11 bases at J; junction bases unmatched: 5. The CDR3 runs 12 residues. The CDR3 DNA sequence: TGTGCCAGCTCACCCACCAGGGGGCTCGCTTTCTTT. This sequence encodes CASSPTRGLAFF.

The V call is TRBV20-1, the J call TRBJ2-1, with D perhaps matching TRBD2 (6 bases). The germline gives CDR1 DFQATT, CDR2 SNEGSKA (reference sequence). The V gene lost 1 base and the J gene lost 8 bases, with 15 bases spanning the gap. The CDR3 is 14 amino acids. This CDR3 reads CSARGEDPTDEQFF. The CDR3 DNA sequence: TGCAGTGCTAGAGGGGAGGACCCTACGGATGAGCAGTTCTTC.

In this sample, this clonotype turned up a few times. This rearrangement joins TRBV29-1 to TRBJ2-3; TRBD2 matches 8 bases. There are 15 residues in the CDR3. The V gene end was trimmed by 5 bases and the J gene end by 0 bases; junction bases not matched to a gene: 7. Germline V CDR1 and CDR2: SQVTM, ANQGSEA. CDR3 protein: CSVTTSGASTDTQYF. The CDR3 DNA is TGCAGCGTTACCACTAGCGGAGCTAGCACAGATACGCAGTATTTT.

This clonotype was counted ten times or more. This CDR3 is CASSLGDGEQFF. CDR3 sequence (DNA): TGCGCCAGCAGCTTAGGGGACGGTGAGCAGTTCTTC. V gene TRBV5-1 combines with J gene TRBJ2-1, with D possibly called TRBD1 or TRBD2 (5 bases each). This CDR3 comprises 12 residues. Trimming stripped 2 bases from V and 9 bases from J, with 9 bases between. Looked up from germline, CDR1 is SGHRS and CDR2 is YFSETQ.

The chain's CDR3 is CASSPPISNEQFF. CDR3 sequence (DNA): TGTGCCAGCTCACCACCGATCAGCAATGAGCAGTTCTTC. J is TRBJ2-1 and V is TRBV18, with D unresolved. From germline, CDR1 is KGHSH and CDR2 LQKENI. The V gene lost 0 bases and the J gene lost 6 bases, with 6 bases spanning the gap. CDR3 length: 13 residues.

The chain employs TRBV6-2 or TRBV6-3 and TRBJ2-2; D tentatively reads TRBD1 or TRBD2 (6 bases each). Trimming pared 2 bases from V and 4 bases from J, leaving 11 bases between. The CDR3 contains 15 residues. Germline V gives CDR1 MNHEY, CDR2 SVGEGT. CDR3 protein: CASSYTGALTGELFF. DNA for the CDR3: TGTGCCAGCAGTTACACGGGGGCCCTCACCGGGGAGCTGTTTTTT.

This clonotype was recorded a few times. V usage is TRBV14 and J usage is TRBJ2-3, with TRBD2 identical over 9 bases. This CDR3 has 16 amino acids. After removal of 1 base from V and 1 base from J, the junction contained 3 bases not matched to a gene. Germline V gives CDR1 SGHDN, CDR2 FVKESK. CDR3 in amino acids: CASSQGTSDRTDTQYF. The CDR3 region has the DNA TGTGCCAGCAGCCAAGGGACTAGCGACCGCACAGATACGCAGTATTTT.

The chain links TRBV7-9 to TRBJ1-4; D is ambiguous. The CDR3 has 15 amino acids. Germline V lookup: CDR1 SEHNR, CDR2 FQNEAQ (reference sequence). Trimming shortened V by 6 bases and J by 8 bases, and 19 bases separated the two germline ends. CDR3 coding DNA: TGTGCCAGCAGTTATGGGGAAGCAGTCCGGGAAAAACTGTTTTTT. Its translation: CASSYGEAVREKLFF.

The chain employs TRBV6-2 or TRBV6-3 and TRBJ1-2, with a possible D match to TRBD1 (6 bases). Looked up from germline, CDR1 is MNHEY and CDR2 is SVGEGT. This CDR3 has 13 residues. V lost 6 bases and J 5 bases, leaving 13 bases between the germline ends. The chain's CDR3 is CASSGGPWYGYTF. The CDR3 nucleotides read TGTGCCAGCAGCGGGGGGCCTTGGTATGGCTACACCTTC.

This clonotype was seen a handful of times. The V and J genes are TRBV5-1 and TRBJ2-5, with 7 bases identical to TRBD1. V lost 1 base and J lost 2; bases outside the gene matches: 2. From germline, CDR1 is SGHRS and CDR2 YFSETQ. The CDR3 covers 14 residues. The CDR3 spells CASSLWDSQETQYF. The CDR3 region has the DNA TGCGCCAGCAGCTTGTGGGACAGTCAAGAGACCCAGTACTTC. The variable domain in full, with the rest retrieved from reference TRBV5-1 and TRBJ2-5, is KAGVTQTPRYLIKTRGQQVTLSCSPISGHRSVSWYQQTPGQGLQFLFEYFSETQRNKGNFPGRFSGRQFSNSRSEMNVSTLELGDSALYLCASSLWDSQETQYFGPGTRLLVL.

This clonotype was observed a few times. The chain is built from TRBV7-6 and TRBJ2-7, with TRBD2 as a possible D gene (5 bases). Germline CDR1 reads SGHVS; CDR2 reads FNYEAQ. The CDR3 totals 13 residues. V was clipped by 5 bases and J by 0 bases, with 8 bases between them. The CDR3 region has the DNA TGTGCCAGCAGCCACGGGAACTCCTACGAGCAGTACTTC. Its protein product is CASSHGNSYEQYF.

The V gene is TRBV7-3, the J gene TRBJ1-1; 7 bases line up with TRBD1. Germline trimming cut 5 bases from V and 3 bases from J; bases unmatched to any gene: 12. Germline CDR1 reads SGHTA; CDR2 reads FQGTGA. CDR3 length equals 16 residues. Written as DNA, the CDR3 is TGTGCCAGCAGCGAAGGACCGACAGGGACTCACACTGAAGCTTTCTTT. Encoded protein: CASSEGPTGTHTEAFF.

This clonotype came up a few times. The rearrangement joins TRBV5-1 to TRBJ2-7; 7 nucleotides agree with TRBD1. After removal of 5 bases from V and 3 bases from J, the junction contained 8 bases not matched to a gene. CDR1 and CDR2 (germline): SGHRS, YFSETQ. The CDR3 consists of 14 residues. The CDR3 here is CASSSGQSNYEQYF. CDR3 nucleotide sequence: TGCGCCAGCAGTTCGGGACAGTCGAACTACGAGCAGTACTTC.

V usage is TRBV30 and J usage is TRBJ1-1, with D unresolved. The CDR3 is made up of 10 amino acids. V dropped 0 bases and J dropped 8 bases, with 4 bases sitting between them. The germline CDR1 and CDR2 sequences are GTSNPN and SVGIG (reference sequence). CDR3 amino acids: CAWSVVEAFF. The CDR3 coding sequence is TGTGCCTGGAGTGTGGTAGAAGCTTTCTTT. The complete variable domain, with remaining parts taken from reference TRBV30 and TRBJ1-1, reads SQTIHQWPATLVQPVGSPLSLECTVEGTSNPNLYWYRQAAGRGLQLLFYSVGIGQISSEVPQNLSASRPQDRQFILSSKKLLLSDSGFYLCAWSVVEAFFGQGTRLTVV.

This clonotype was detected many times. The chain employs TRBV5-1 and TRBJ2-1, with D unresolved. The CDR3 has 13 residues. The germline V and J ends were trimmed by 5 bases and 5 bases, with 11 bases remaining between them. CDR1 is SGHRS, CDR2 YFSETQ, per germline. The CDR3 reads CASRREINNEQFF. DNA for the CDR3: TGCGCCAGCAGAAGGGAAATCAACAATGAGCAGTTCTTC. The whole variable domain, filled in from reference TRBV5-1 and TRBJ2-1, reads KAGVTQTPRYLIKTRGQQVTLSCSPISGHRSVSWYQQTPGQGLQFLFEYFSETQRNKGNFPGRFSGRQFSNSRSEMNVSTLELGDSALYLCASRREINNEQFFGPGTRLTVL.

This sequence joins TRBV7-9 and TRBJ1-2; D perhaps matches TRBD1 (5 bases). This CDR3 region has 14 residues. Germline V gene lookup returns CDR1 SEHNR and CDR2 FQNEAQ (reference sequence). The germline V and J ends were trimmed by 5 bases and 2 bases, with 12 bases remaining between them. The CDR3: CASSPGLTNYGYTF. The CDR3 region has the DNA TGTGCCAGCAGCCCGGGACTGACAAACTATGGCTACACCTTC.

This clonotype appeared a single time. The rearrangement uses TRBV5-1 and TRBJ2-1; possibly TRBD2 for D (6 bases). Germline CDR1 reads SGHRS; CDR2 reads YFSETQ. The V end was cut by 2 bases, the J end by 3 bases, with 12 bases between. CDR3 size: 15 residues. CDR3 DNA: TGCGCCAGCAGCTTTCGAATGGGAGGCTACAATGAGCAGTTCTTC. As protein: CASSFRMGGYNEQFF.

This clonotype was detected only a few times. The genes are TRBV7-8 and TRBJ1-4; tentatively, D is TRBD1 (6 bases). The CDR3 spans 15 residues. Trimming stripped 5 bases from V and 4 bases from J, with 14 bases between. Germline-derived CDR1 and CDR2 are SGHVS and FQNEAQ. CDR3 sequence reads: CASSLRTEVNEKLFF. The CDR3 DNA is TGTGCCAGCAGCCTTAGGACAGAGGTTAATGAAAAACTGTTTTTT.

V and J are TRBV2 and TRBJ1-5; 9 nucleotides match TRBD1. V gave up 5 bases and J gave up 6 bases; unmatched junction bases: 17. Germline lookup yields CDR1 SNHLY and CDR2 FYNNEI. This CDR3 comprises 18 residues. The CDR3: CASSKMGLQGAGGQPQHF. CDR3 in DNA: TGTGCCAGCAGTAAAATGGGATTACAGGGGGCTGGCGGTCAGCCCCAGCATTTT.

The chain uses TRBV28 and TRBJ1-2, with TRBD1 matching over 9 bases. CDR1 MDHEN and CDR2 SYDVKM come from the germline V gene. This CDR3 comprises 15 residues. J gave up 5 bases and V 3 bases, and 7 bases lay outside the gene matches. CDR3 loop: CASSLLPGQGYGYTF. CDR3 DNA: TGTGCCAGCAGTTTGCTACCGGGACAGGGTTATGGCTACACCTTC.